Described below is a single T cell receptor beta chain sequence and its context. Using immunoSEQ multiplex PCR, the repertoire was profiled, and TCRdb retains in-frame clones only, with some absent. Here the sample spans 120,000 to 150,000 clones, roughly four fifths being singletons. The CDR3 runs 15 residues. The germline V gene has CDR1 LGHDT and CDR2 YNNKEL (reference sequence). The ends were cut back, 1 base at V and 5 bases at J, with 12 bases in the middle. The data stem from a study of T cell responses to AZD1222 COVID-19 vaccine. This chain links TRBV3-1 (or the pseudogene TRBV3-2) with TRBJ2-1; no firm D call. This sample comprised peripheral blood, obtained on day 0 of MenACWY control vaccination. The clonotype originates from an adult in good health. CDR3 residues: CASSQGLTANNEQFF. The CDR3 DNA is TGTGCCAGCAGCCAAGGCCTTACAGCGAACAATGAGCAGTTCTTC.